The TCR beta chain under discussion was sequenced for a study of neurological immune-mediated disorders. The cDNA came from 5'RACE with 10-nucleotide random UMIs. MiXCR was run by TCRdb on the 5' RACE reads, yielding one entry per CDR3 protein. The repertoire holds tens of thousands of distinct CDR3 sequences, with roughly 11% as singletons. Libraries from sorted cells each used around 920,000 CD4+ or CD8+ T cells. V was trimmed by 3 bases and J by 3 bases, leaving 14 bases between them. This CDR3 region has 15 residues. Germline V CDR1 and CDR2: LNHDA, SQIVND (reference sequence). This clonotype showed up many times.

Input material: CD4+ T cells from blood. The chain combines TRBV19 with TRBJ1-2, with D unclear. This TCR came from a woman aged 25 to 45 with HTLV-1-associated myelopathy (HAM/TSP). The CDR3 DNA reads TGTGCCAGTAGTATCAGGAATGCCCTTGACTATGGCTACACCTTC. It encodes CASSIRNALDYGYTF.